The 3 T cell receptor beta chains in this list originate from one sample, sequenced in a study of chemoradiotherapy in HPV16-positive cancers. Assay used: immunoSEQ multiplex PCR; TCRdb lists only in-frame clones, some missing. Seen here are about 12,000 clones, about 70% observed once, and the top ten hold around 15%. The sample was acquired from a patient who underwent chemoradiotherapy. These receptors originate from a human donor with HPV-associated anogenital cancer.

The gene calls are TRBV4-1 and TRBJ1-5; TRBD1 agrees at 8 bases. CDR3 length: 15 residues. Germline V gene sequence: CDR1 MGHRA, CDR2 YSYEKL. The J segment lost 4 bases and the V segment lost 1 base, leaving 3 bases of the junction unmatched. The CDR3 nucleotides are TGCGCCAGCAGCCAAGTACAGGGGGGAAATCAGCCCCAGCATTTT. Amino acids: CASSQVQGGNQPQHF.

With respect to this clone: This CDR3 is also generated by other DNA sequences in the sample. The chain joins TRBV2 to TRBJ2-1, with 10 bases aligning to TRBD2. The CDR3 is made up of 17 amino acids. The germline V gene encodes CDR1 SNHLY and CDR2 FYNNEI. V was pared by 5 bases and J by 4 bases, with 11 bases of the junction left unmatched. The DNA of the CDR3 is TGTGCCAGCAGTTATTCTGGGCTAGCGGGGGTTTACAATGAGCAGTTCTTC. Its protein product is CASSYSGLAGVYNEQFF.

V gene TRBV28 combines with J gene TRBJ1-5; possibly TRBD1 for D (6 bases). Trimming cost V 6 bases and J 4 bases, with 25 bases left between them. The CDR3 totals 18 residues. Germline-derived CDR1 and CDR2 are MDHEN and SYDVKM. CDR3 amino acids: CASRSTGLQGGSNQPQHF. In DNA, the CDR3 is TGTGCCAGCAGGAGCACAGGGCTGCAAGGTGGAAGTAATCAGCCCCAGCATTTT.